Below, 27 T cell receptor beta chains from the same sample are listed, as sequenced in a study of T-cell reconstitution after alpha-beta-depleted transplantation in children (dated by TCRdb to about 2016). The method behind the library was PCR. The sequencer listed for this sample is Illumina HiSeq 2500. TCR library preparation used molecular barcoding, with unique molecular identifiers applied to normalize quantification of the TCRbeta repertoire. The public sequencing data were trimmed at Q25 with fastp and processed into clonotypes with MiXCR by TCRdb, which kept only in-frame beta chains. Entries that share a CDR3 protein sequence are merged under the most common genes and DNA. The sample table shows around 400,000 distinct CDR3 sequences, and approximately 11% are seen once. The ten largest make up approximately 5% of the sample. The specimen was PBMCs from the stem cell graft donor, collected from the stem cell graft. The receptor set was obtained from a human donor who donated a stem cell graft to a child with acute myeloid leukemia.

This clonotype came up a few times. This chain uses TRBV11-3 with TRBJ1-1; a possible D gene is TRBD1 (5 bases). CDR1 is SGHNT and CDR2 is YENEEA in the germline V gene. The ends were cut back, 4 bases at V and 4 bases at J, with 10 bases in the middle. This CDR3 comprises 13 residues. The CDR3 region is CASSYMGGTEAFF. CDR3 nucleotide sequence: TGTGCCAGCAGCTACATGGGGGGCACTGAAGCTTTCTTT.

This clonotype was found many times. This chain uses TRBV29-1 with TRBJ2-5, with TRBD1 matching over 7 bases. Germline CDR1 and CDR2: SQVTM and ANQGSEA. V was clipped by 3 bases and J by 5 bases; unmatched bases: 6. This CDR3 comprises 13 residues. The CDR3, as DNA: TGCAGCGTTGAGAACAGGGGTCTGGAGACCCAGTACTTC. Translated, it gives CSVENRGLETQYF.

This chain connects TRBV29-1 to TRBJ2-1; 7 bases fit TRBD1. This CDR3 comprises 15 residues. Germline values: CDR1 SQVTM, CDR2 ANQGSEA. With 4 bases clipped from V and 1 base from J, the junction kept 7 bases outside the gene matches. The CDR3 DNA is TGCAGCGTTGTGCTGACAGGGAAATCCTACAATGAGCAGTTCTTC. Protein: CSVVLTGKSYNEQFF.

The sample holds a few counts of this clonotype. The V call is TRBV20-1, the J call TRBJ2-2, with a possible D match to TRBD2 (6 bases). Between the trimmed V and J ends, which lost 1 base and 4 bases, there was a span of 10 bases. The CDR3 sequence is 14 residues long. Germline CDR1 reads DFQATT; CDR2 reads SNEGSKA (reference sequence). The CDR3, as DNA: TGCAGTGCTAGAGCTGAGCGGGTCACCGGGGAGCTGTTTTTT. Protein: CSARAERVTGELFF.

This clonotype was detected ten times or more. The V and J genes are TRBV5-1 and TRBJ2-3; no reliable D call. The ends were cut back, 0 bases at V and 3 bases at J, with 5 bases in the middle. The germline V gene has CDR1 SGHRS and CDR2 YFSETQ. The length of the CDR3 is 13 residues. In nucleotides, the CDR3 is TGCGCCAGCAGCTTGGCTCGAACAGATACGCAGTATTTT. Amino acid sequence: CASSLARTDTQYF.

This clonotype was detected a few times. The chain employs TRBV6-6 and TRBJ1-1; TRBD1 might be the D (6 bases). Trimming removed 3 bases from V and 5 bases from J, with 7 bases in between. This CDR3 comprises 12 residues. Germline loops: CDR1 MNHNY, CDR2 SVGAGI (reference sequence). CDR3 residues: CASSYDRTEAFF. CDR3 coding DNA: TGTGCCAGCAGTTATGACAGGACTGAAGCTTTCTTT.

Only a few counts were recorded for this clonotype. The chain is built from TRBV5-1 and TRBJ2-7; 9 bases are shared with TRBD1. Germline values: CDR1 SGHRS, CDR2 YFSETQ. Trimming removed 3 bases from V and 3 bases from J; junction bases left unmatched: 7. CDR3 size: 15 residues. The CDR3 sequence is CASSSWRQGVYEQYF. CDR3 nucleotide sequence: TGCGCCAGCAGCTCATGGAGACAGGGGGTCTACGAGCAGTACTTC.

The gene calls are TRBV6-5 and TRBJ1-6; D is unclear. V dropped 0 bases and J dropped 10 bases, with 7 bases sitting between them. CDR3 length equals 13 residues. CDR1 is MNHEY and CDR2 is SVGAGI in the germline V gene. The CDR3 protein is CASSYSGWSPLHF. The CDR3 bases are TGTGCCAGCAGTTACTCCGGGTGGTCACCCCTCCACTTT.

This clonotype was picked up many times. The rearrangement links TRBV6-5 to TRBJ2-7; 7 positions match TRBD1. Per germline, CDR1 MNHEY and CDR2 SVGAGI. The CDR3 runs to 15 residues. The V gene end was trimmed by 10 bases and the J gene end by 5 bases; junction bases not matched to a gene: 17. This CDR3 is CATQGVGFLRDEQYF. The DNA of the CDR3 is TGTGCCACCCAGGGGGTTGGTTTCCTTAGGGACGAGCAGTACTTC.

In the case of this clonotype: At one of its ends the junction is not consistent with the germline gene, which may arise from a read error. The DNA for the CDR3 is TGTGCCAGCAGTTACTTGGCCCTAGGGACCGCGGAGCTGTTTTTT. Translating gives CASSYLALGTAELFF. V and J are TRBV6-5 and TRBJ2-2, with D possibly called TRBD1 or TRBD2 (5 bases each). The CDR3 consists of 15 residues. Germline V gene sequence: CDR1 MNHEY, CDR2 SVGAGI.

Many counts were recorded for this clonotype. The chain joins TRBV20-1 to TRBJ2-7; 7 bases are a match to TRBD1. This CDR3 is built from 14 residues. After removal of 6 bases from V and 0 bases from J, the junction contained 8 bases not matched to a gene. Germline V gene sequence: CDR1 DFQATT, CDR2 SNEGSKA (reference sequence). CDR3 DNA: TGCAGTGCGACCGGACAGGACACCTCCTACGAGCAGTACTTC. This codes for CSATGQDTSYEQYF.

This clonotype occurred a few times. This chain links TRBV13 with TRBJ2-1; 8 nucleotides match TRBD2. The germline gives CDR1 PRHDT, CDR2 FYEKMQ (reference sequence). The CDR3 runs to 14 residues. Germline trimming cut 3 bases from V and 5 bases from J; bases unmatched to any gene: 3. In nucleotides, the CDR3 is TGTGCCAGCAGCTTCGAGCGGGGGAACAATGAGCAGTTCTTC. Translation: CASSFERGNNEQFF.

The chain recombines TRBV29-1 with TRBJ2-7; 7 positions agree with TRBD1. This CDR3 spans 14 amino acids. Trimming at V came to 0 bases and at J to 5 bases, leaving 7 bases not matched to a gene. CDR1 SQVTM and CDR2 ANQGSEA come from the germline V gene. The CDR3, as DNA: TGCAGCGTTGAAGATCGTTCCCAGGGGGACGAGCAGTACTTC. The encoded protein is CSVEDRSQGDEQYF.

The genes are TRBV5-4 and TRBJ2-1; maybe TRBD2 (6 bases). Trimming left V 4 bases short and J 5 bases short, with 16 bases between. The CDR3 totals 15 residues. Germline V CDR1 and CDR2: SGHNT, YYREEE (reference sequence). The CDR3: CASSNVGGPHNEQFF. The CDR3 region has the DNA TGTGCCAGCAGCAACGTCGGAGGGCCCCACAATGAGCAGTTCTTC.

This chain connects TRBV7-2 to TRBJ2-6; the D gene is possibly TRBD2 (5 bases). This CDR3 has 17 residues. Trimming removed 8 bases from V and 5 bases from J, with 22 bases in between. Germline values: CDR1 SGHTA, CDR2 FQGNSA. The CDR3 bases are TGTGCCAGCGCTGGCGGCCTAGCCGGCGTCTGGGCCAACGTCCTGACTTTC. Translation gives CASAGGLAGVWANVLTF.

This clonotype occurred many times. The chain links TRBV7-2 to TRBJ2-1, with D perhaps being TRBD1 or TRBD2 (5 bases each). CDR1 is SGHTA and CDR2 is FQGNSA in the germline V gene. This CDR3 has 15 residues. V was trimmed by 1 base and J by 4 bases, leaving 11 bases between them. The CDR3 nucleotides read TGTGCCAGCAGCTTAGGAAGAGGGACGTACAATGAGCAGTTCTTC. Protein product: CASSLGRGTYNEQFF.

In its sample, this clonotype was seen many times. This CDR3 reads CSARGSQGVNEQYF. CDR3 DNA: TGCAGTGCTAGAGGTTCGCAGGGTGTCAACGAGCAGTACTTC. The rearrangement joins TRBV20-1 to TRBJ2-7; D may be TRBD1 (5 bases). Germline CDR1 DFQATT, CDR2 SNEGSKA (reference sequence). This CDR3 spans 14 amino acids. V shed 1 base and J shed 5 bases, with 15 bases lying between them.

CDR3 residues: CSARVKGTGQTYNSPLHF. CDR3 sequence (DNA): TGCAGTGCTAGAGTAAAGGGGACAGGGCAAACCTATAATTCACCCCTCCACTTT. The V call is TRBV20-1, the J call TRBJ1-6; 9 bases fit TRBD1. The CDR3 is 18 amino acids. From germline, CDR1 is DFQATT and CDR2 SNEGSKA (reference sequence). J gave up 2 bases and V 1 base, and 9 bases lay outside the gene matches.

In this sample, this clonotype turned up a few times. The junction departs from germline at one end; a sequencing error may be responsible. This chain connects TRBV20-1 to TRBJ2-5; D possibly corresponds to TRBD1 (5 bases). Germline assignment: CDR1 DFQATT and CDR2 SNEGSKA (reference sequence). The CDR3 is 15 residues long. The CDR3 reads CIARDWGRVGETQYF. CDR3 nucleotide sequence: TGCATTGCTAGAGATTGGGGCCGGGTGGGAGAGACCCAGTACTTC.

On this clonotype itself: Possible read error: a much larger clone is one base away. It is likely a read error, because the conserved phenylalanine at the end of the CDR3 is missing. This chain joins TRBV10-1 and TRBJ1-1, with a tentative D call TRBD1 (6 bases). CDR1 and CDR2 (germline): WNHNN, SYGVQD (reference sequence). V was pared by 6 bases and J by 0 bases, with 11 bases between. The CDR3 sequence is 14 residues long. The CDR3 loop reads CASRAGAMNTEAFL. The CDR3 DNA reads as TGCGCCAGCAGGGCAGGGGCGATGAACACTGAAGCTTTCTTG.

This clonotype was counted many times. The CDR3 DNA reads as TGTGCCAGCAGCCCCGGCACTTCCGGGACAGGGGGGAATGAGCAGTTCTTC. As protein: CASSPGTSGTGGNEQFF. V usage is TRBV7-3 and J usage is TRBJ2-1; 11 bases match TRBD1. This CDR3 is built from 17 residues. In germline, CDR1 is SGHTA, CDR2 FQGTGA. Unmatched junction bases numbered 13, after V lost 5 bases and J lost 7 bases.

The CDR3 DNA is TGCAGTGCTAGAGATGGGGGACAGGGTGGGTTAGCACCCCTCCACTTT. Its translation is CSARDGGQGGLAPLHF. This chain connects TRBV20-1 to TRBJ1-6; 9 bases match TRBD1. The trim removed 0 bases at V and 11 bases at J, leaving 11 bases unmatched. In germline, CDR1 is DFQATT, CDR2 SNEGSKA (reference sequence). This CDR3 spans 16 amino acids.

The chain recombines TRBV30 with TRBJ1-5; weak D call: TRBD1 (5 bases). The V gene's germline CDR1 is GTSNPN and CDR2 SVGIG (reference sequence). Trimming pared 5 bases from V and 7 bases from J, leaving 15 bases between. The CDR3 loop spans 13 amino acids. CDR3 coding DNA: TGTGCCTGGGCCGCGACAGACAGACAGCCCCAGCATTTT. This encodes CAWAATDRQPQHF.

This clonotype was counted at least ten times. J is TRBJ2-5 and V is TRBV18; D unresolved. Per germline, CDR1 KGHSH and CDR2 LQKENI. The CDR3 has 13 amino acids. V lost 1 base to trimming and J lost 5 bases, with 8 bases between them. CDR3 sequence (DNA): TGTGCCAGCTCACCACGCCCGATTGAGACCCAGTACTTC. This encodes CASSPRPIETQYF.

This clonotype was counted between two and nine times. The chain combines TRBV30 with TRBJ1-1; 7 bases match TRBD1. The V segment lost 7 bases and the J segment 4 bases; nucleotides outside the gene matches: 12. Germline V lookup: CDR1 GTSNPN, CDR2 SVGIG (reference sequence). The CDR3 totals 14 residues. The CDR3 coding sequence is TGTGCCTTGCACAGGGGTAGTGGTGTCACTGAAGCTTTCTTT. Translating it yields CALHRGSGVTEAFF.

This clonotype has a handful of counts. CDR3 in DNA: TGTGCCAGCAGCTTAGCGGCGGCCCATGAGCAGTTCTTC. Amino acids: CASSLAAAHEQFF. This chain connects TRBV7-9 to TRBJ2-1; unclear D gene. Germline V lookup: CDR1 SEHNR, CDR2 FQNEAQ (reference sequence). The CDR3 totals 13 residues. Trimming took off 0 bases at V and 8 bases at J, with 8 bases between the two ends.

The gene calls are TRBV6-1 and TRBJ2-6; weak D call: TRBD2 (5 bases). CDR3 size: 17 residues. The germline gives CDR1 MNHNS, CDR2 SASEGT. Trimming removed 5 bases from V and 0 bases from J, with 14 bases in between. The CDR3 nucleotides read TGTGCCAGCAGTCCCCAGAGGAGGAGCTCTGGGGCCAACGTCCTGACTTTC. As protein: CASSPQRRSSGANVLTF.